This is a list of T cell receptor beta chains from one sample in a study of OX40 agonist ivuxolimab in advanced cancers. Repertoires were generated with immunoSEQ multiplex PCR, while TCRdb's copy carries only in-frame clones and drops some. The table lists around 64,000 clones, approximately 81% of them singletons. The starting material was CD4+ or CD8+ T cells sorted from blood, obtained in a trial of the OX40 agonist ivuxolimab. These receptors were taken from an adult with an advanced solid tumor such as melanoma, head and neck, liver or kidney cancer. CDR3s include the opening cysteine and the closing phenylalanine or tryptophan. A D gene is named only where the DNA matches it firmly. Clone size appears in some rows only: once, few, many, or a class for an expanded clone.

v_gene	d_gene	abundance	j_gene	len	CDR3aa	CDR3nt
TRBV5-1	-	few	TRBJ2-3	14	CASSTLGVRDTQYF	TGCGCCAGCAGCACCCTAGGGGTCCGGGATACGCAGTATTTT
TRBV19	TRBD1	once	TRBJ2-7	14	CASTRTGESHEQYF	TGTGCCAGTACCCGGACAGGGGAGTCTCACGAGCAGTACTTC
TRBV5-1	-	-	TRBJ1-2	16	CASSLPGAPDNYGYTF	TGCGCCAGCAGCTTGCCAGGAGCCCCGGATAACTATGGCTACACCTTC
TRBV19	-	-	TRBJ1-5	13	CASSVTGNQPQHF	TGTGCCAGTAGTGTCACAGGGAATCAGCCCCAGCATTTT
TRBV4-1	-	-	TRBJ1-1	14	CASSQERPNTEAFF	TGCGCCAGCAGCCAAGAAAGACCGAACACTGAAGCTTTCTTT
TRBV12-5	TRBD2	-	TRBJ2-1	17	CASGLGVLAGVFNEQFF	TGTGCTAGTGGTTTGGGGGTACTAGCGGGAGTCTTCAATGAGCAGTTCTTC
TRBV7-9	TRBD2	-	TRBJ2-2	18	CASATPGLAGENTGELFF	TGTGCCAGCGCAACTCCGGGACTAGCGGGGGAAAACACCGGGGAGCTGTTTTTT
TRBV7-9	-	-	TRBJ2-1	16	CASSPRTPDSYNEQFF	TGTGCCAGCAGCCCACGGACGCCGGATTCCTACAATGAGCAGTTCTTC
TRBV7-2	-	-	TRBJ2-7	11	CASSFRPEQYF	TGTGCCAGCAGCTTTCGCCCCGAGCAGTACTTC
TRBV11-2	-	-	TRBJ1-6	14	CASSITGLSSPLHF	TGTGCCAGCAGCATCACAGGGTTGAGTTCACCCCTCCACTTT
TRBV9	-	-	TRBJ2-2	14	CASSVAGRTGELFF	TGTGCCAGCAGCGTAGCTGGGCGCACCGGGGAGCTGTTTTTT
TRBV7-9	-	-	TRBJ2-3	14	CASSLAIVGDTQYF	TGTGCCAGCAGCTTAGCAATCGTAGGGGATACGCAGTATTTT
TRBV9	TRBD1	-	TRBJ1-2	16	CASSVEGGGRSYGYTF	TGTGCCAGCAGCGTAGAAGGAGGGGGCAGGTCCTATGGCTACACCTTC
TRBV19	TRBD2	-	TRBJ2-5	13	CAAGGGYQETQYF	TGTGCCGCCGGGGGAGGGTACCAAGAGACCCAGTACTTC
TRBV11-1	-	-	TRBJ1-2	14	CASSVGTANYGYTF	TGTGCCAGCAGCGTGGGGACGGCTAACTATGGCTACACCTTC
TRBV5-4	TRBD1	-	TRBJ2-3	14	CASSLKQGADTQYF	TGTGCCAGCAGCTTGAAACAGGGGGCTGATACGCAGTATTTT
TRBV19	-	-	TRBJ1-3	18	CASTKGNTIYSSGNTIYF	TGTGCCAGTACCAAGGGAAACACAATTTATAGCTCTGGAAACACCATATATTTT
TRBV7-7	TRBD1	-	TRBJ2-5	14	CASSVGSGGETQYF	TGTGCTAGCAGCGTTGGGTCAGGGGGCGAGACCCAGTACTTC
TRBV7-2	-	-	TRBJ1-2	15	CASSLAVGPSYGYTF	TGTGCCAGCAGCTTAGCCGTCGGACCAAGCTATGGCTACACCTTC
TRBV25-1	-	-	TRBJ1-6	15	CASSDVGRINSPLHF	TGTGCCAGCAGTGATGTAGGGCGGATTAATTCACCCCTCCACTTT
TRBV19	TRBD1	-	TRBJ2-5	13	CASSITGAETQYF	TGTGCCAGTAGTATCACAGGGGCTGAGACCCAGTACTTC
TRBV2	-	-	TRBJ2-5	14	CASSSQGYQETQYF	TGTGCCAGCAGTTCCCAGGGTTACCAAGAGACCCAGTACTTC
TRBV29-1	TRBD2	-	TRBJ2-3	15	CSVDGTSGPTDTQYF	TGCAGCGTTGATGGGACTAGCGGACCCACAGATACGCAGTATTTT
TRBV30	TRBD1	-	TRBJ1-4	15	CAWSGTGWGDEKLFF	TGTGCCTGGAGCGGGACAGGGTGGGGGGATGAAAAACTGTTTTTT
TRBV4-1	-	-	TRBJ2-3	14	CASSTLIGTDTQYF	TGCGCCAGCAGCACGCTTATAGGCACAGATACGCAGTATTTT
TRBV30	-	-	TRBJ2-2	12	CAWTAGSGELFF	TGTGCCTGGACGGCGGGGTCCGGGGAGCTGTTTTTT
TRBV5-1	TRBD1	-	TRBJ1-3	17	CASSLGGRGRAGNTIYF	TGCGCCAGCAGCTTGGGGGGCAGGGGGCGAGCTGGAAACACCATATATTTT
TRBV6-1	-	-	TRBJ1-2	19	CASSERGRGRGWRNYGYTF	TGTGCCAGCAGTGAACGAGGCAGGGGAAGGGGGTGGAGGAACTATGGCTACACCTTC
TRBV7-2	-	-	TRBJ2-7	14	CASSLRRDGAEQYF	TGTGCCAGCAGCTTACGGCGGGACGGGGCCGAGCAGTACTTC
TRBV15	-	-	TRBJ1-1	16	CATSREGPRRGTEAFF	TGTGCCACCAGCAGAGAGGGTCCCCGGAGGGGAACTGAAGCTTTCTTT
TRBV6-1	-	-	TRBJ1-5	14	CASTAGVGNQPQHF	TGTGCCAGCACCGCAGGGGTAGGCAATCAGCCCCAGCATTTT
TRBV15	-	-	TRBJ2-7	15	CATSRQRLGSYEQYF	TGTGCCACCAGCAGACAGAGACTGGGCTCCTACGAGCAGTACTTC
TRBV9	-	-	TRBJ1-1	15	CASSPHRDLNTEAFF	TGTGCCAGCAGCCCGCACAGGGACCTGAACACTGAAGCTTTCTTT
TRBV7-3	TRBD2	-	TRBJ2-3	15	CASSLTLAGRDTQYF	TGTGCCAGCAGCTTAACTCTAGCGGGGCGGGATACGCAGTATTTT
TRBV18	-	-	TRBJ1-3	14	CASSPPDSGNTIYF	TGTGCCAGCTCACCACCCGACTCTGGAAACACCATATATTTT
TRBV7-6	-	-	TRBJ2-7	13	CASSSAQTYEQYF	TGTGCCAGCAGCTCGGCACAGACCTACGAGCAGTACTTC
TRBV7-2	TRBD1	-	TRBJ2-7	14	CASSIRDRLSEQYF	TGTGCCAGCAGTATCCGGGACAGGCTTTCCGAGCAGTACTTC
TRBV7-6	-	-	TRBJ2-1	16	CASSFRLGAAYNEQFF	TGTGCCAGCAGCTTCCGGTTAGGCGCGGCCTACAATGAGCAGTTCTTC
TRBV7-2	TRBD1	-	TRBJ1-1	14	CASSHGTVNTEAFF	TGTGCCAGCAGCCATGGGACAGTGAACACTGAAGCTTTCTTT
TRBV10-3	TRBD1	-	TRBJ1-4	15	CATRQQGTAFDGLFF	TGTGCCACACGCCAGCAAGGGACAGCCTTCGATGGACTGTTTTTT
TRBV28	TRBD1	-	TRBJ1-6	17	CASSPDRADRRNSPLHF	TGTGCCAGCAGTCCCGACAGGGCCGACCGACGTAATTCACCCCTCCACTTT
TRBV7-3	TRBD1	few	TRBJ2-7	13	CASSSGGASVQYF	TGTGCCAGCAGCTCAGGGGGCGCTTCCGTGCAGTACTTC
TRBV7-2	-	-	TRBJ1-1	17	CASSLGFAGALSTEAFF	TGTGCCAGCAGCTTAGGATTCGCGGGGGCCCTGTCCACTGAAGCTTTCTTT
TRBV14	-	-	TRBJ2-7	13	CASSQVPPGEQYF	TGTGCCAGCAGCCAGGTCCCTCCGGGCGAGCAGTACTTC
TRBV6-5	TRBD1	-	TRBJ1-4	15	CASSRSRQGSEKLFF	TGTGCCAGCAGTCGCTCCCGACAGGGCTCTGAAAAACTGTTTTTT
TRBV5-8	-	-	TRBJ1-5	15	CASSLAGQKNQPQHF	TGTGCCAGCAGCTTGGCGGGGCAGAAAAATCAGCCCCAGCATTTT
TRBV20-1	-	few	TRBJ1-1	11	CSALGDTEAFF	TGCAGTGCTCTGGGGGACACTGAAGCTTTCTTT
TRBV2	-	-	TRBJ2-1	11	CASSENVRGFF	TGTGCCAGCAGTGAAAACGTTAGGGGGTTCTTC
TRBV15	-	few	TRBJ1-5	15	CATSLGGDKRQPQHF	TGTGCCACCAGCCTGGGGGGTGACAAGCGACAGCCCCAGCATTTT
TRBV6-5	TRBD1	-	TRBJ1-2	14	CASGYRGSNYGYTF	TGTGCCAGCGGTTACAGGGGTTCTAACTATGGCTACACCTTC
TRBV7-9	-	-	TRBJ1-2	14	CASSLVDWDYGYTF	TGTGCCAGCAGCTTAGTAGATTGGGACTATGGCTACACCTTC
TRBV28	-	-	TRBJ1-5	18	CASSLSKHREGGNQPQHF	TGTGCCAGCAGTTTATCAAAACACAGGGAAGGCGGCAATCAGCCCCAGCATTTT
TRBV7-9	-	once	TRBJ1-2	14	CASSLGGSPYGYTF	TGTGCCAGCAGCTTAGGGGGCAGCCCCTATGGCTACACCTTC
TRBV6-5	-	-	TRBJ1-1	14	CASSYSRWNTEAFF	TGTGCCAGCAGTTATTCTCGGTGGAACACTGAAGCTTTCTTT
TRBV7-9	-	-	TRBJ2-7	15	CASSLGQTVSYEQYF	TGTGCCAGCAGCTTAGGTCAGACGGTCTCCTACGAGCAGTACTTC